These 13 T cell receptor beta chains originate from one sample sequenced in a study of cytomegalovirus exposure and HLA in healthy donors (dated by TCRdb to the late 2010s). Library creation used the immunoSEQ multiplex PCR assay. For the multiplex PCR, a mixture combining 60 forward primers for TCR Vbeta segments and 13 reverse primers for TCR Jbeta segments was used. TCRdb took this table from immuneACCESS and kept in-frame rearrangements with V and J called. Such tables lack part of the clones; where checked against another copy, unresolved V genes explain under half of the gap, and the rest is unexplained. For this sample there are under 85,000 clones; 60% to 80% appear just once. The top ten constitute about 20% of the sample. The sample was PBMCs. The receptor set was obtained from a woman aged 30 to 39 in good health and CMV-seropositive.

In DNA, the CDR3 is TGCGCCAGCAGCCAAGACAGGGGAATATATGAGCAGTTCTTC. Protein sequence: CASSQDRGIYEQFF. The chain links TRBV4-1 to TRBJ2-1; D may be TRBD1 (6 bases). CDR1 and CDR2 from the germline V gene are MGHRA and YSYEKL. The V end was cut by 0 bases, the J end by 8 bases, with 11 bases between. The CDR3 sequence is 14 residues long.

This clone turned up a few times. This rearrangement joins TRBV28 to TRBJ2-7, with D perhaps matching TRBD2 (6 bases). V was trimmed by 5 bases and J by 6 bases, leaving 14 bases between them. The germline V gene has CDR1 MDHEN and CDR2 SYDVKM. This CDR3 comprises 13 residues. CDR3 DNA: TGTGCCAGCAGTCCCCTTGGCGGGGTCGAGCAGTACTTC. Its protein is CASSPLGGVEQYF.

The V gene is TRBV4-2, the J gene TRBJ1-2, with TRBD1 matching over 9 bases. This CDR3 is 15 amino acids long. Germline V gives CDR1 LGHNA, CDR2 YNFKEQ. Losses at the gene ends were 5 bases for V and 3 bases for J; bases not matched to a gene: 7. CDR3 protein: CASSSRTGDDYGYTF. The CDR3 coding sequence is TGTGCCAGCAGCTCCCGGACAGGGGACGACTATGGCTACACCTTC.

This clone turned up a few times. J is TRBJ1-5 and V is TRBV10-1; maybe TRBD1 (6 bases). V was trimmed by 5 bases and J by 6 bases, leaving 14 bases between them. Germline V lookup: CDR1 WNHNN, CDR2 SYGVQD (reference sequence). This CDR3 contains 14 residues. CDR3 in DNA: TGCGCCAGCAGTTCAGGGGTAGGGGGTCAGCCCCAGCATTTT. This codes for CASSSGVGGQPQHF.

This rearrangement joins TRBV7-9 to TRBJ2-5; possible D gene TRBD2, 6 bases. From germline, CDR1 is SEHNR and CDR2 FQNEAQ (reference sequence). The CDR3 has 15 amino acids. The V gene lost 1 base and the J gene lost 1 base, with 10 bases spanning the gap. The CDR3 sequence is CASSLGRGLQETQYF. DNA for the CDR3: TGTGCCAGCAGCTTAGGGCGGGGACTCCAAGAGACCCAGTACTTC.

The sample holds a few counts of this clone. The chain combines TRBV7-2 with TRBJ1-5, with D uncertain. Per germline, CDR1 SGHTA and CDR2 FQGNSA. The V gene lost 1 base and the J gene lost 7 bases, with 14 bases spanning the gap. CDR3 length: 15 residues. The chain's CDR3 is CASSLGARGTQPQHF. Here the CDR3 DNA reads TGTGCCAGCAGCTTAGGTGCGCGGGGTACGCAGCCCCAGCATTTT.

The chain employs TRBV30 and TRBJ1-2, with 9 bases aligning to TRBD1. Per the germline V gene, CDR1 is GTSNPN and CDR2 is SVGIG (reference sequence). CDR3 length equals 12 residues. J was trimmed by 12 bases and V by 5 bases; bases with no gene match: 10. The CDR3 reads CAWGPGQGGHTF. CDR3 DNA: TGTGCCTGGGGCCCGGGACAGGGAGGGCACACCTTC.

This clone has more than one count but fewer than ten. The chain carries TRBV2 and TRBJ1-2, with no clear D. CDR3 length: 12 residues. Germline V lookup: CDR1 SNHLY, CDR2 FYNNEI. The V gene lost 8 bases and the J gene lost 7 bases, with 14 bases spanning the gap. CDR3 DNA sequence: TGTGCCAGCCTACCAAAGAGCGGTGGCTACACCTTC. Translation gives CASLPKSGGYTF.

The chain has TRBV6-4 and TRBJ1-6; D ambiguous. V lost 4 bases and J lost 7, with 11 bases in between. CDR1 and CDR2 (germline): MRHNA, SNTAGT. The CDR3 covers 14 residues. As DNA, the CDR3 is TGTGCCAGCAGTGCGGGGTCGGAGAATTCACCCCTCCACTTT. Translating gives CASSAGSENSPLHF.

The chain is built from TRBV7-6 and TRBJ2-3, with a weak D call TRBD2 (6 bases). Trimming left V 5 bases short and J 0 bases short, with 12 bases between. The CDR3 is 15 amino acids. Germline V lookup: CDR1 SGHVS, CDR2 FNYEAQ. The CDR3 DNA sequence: TGTGCCAGCAGCGCGGGACCCAAAAGCACAGATACGCAGTATTTT. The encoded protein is CASSAGPKSTDTQYF. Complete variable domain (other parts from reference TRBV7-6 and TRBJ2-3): GAGVSQSPRYKVTKRGQDVALRCDPISGHVSLYWYRQALGQGPEFLTYFNYEAQQDKSGLPNDRFSAERPEGSISTLTIQRTEQRDSAMYRCASSAGPKSTDTQYFGPGTRLTVL.

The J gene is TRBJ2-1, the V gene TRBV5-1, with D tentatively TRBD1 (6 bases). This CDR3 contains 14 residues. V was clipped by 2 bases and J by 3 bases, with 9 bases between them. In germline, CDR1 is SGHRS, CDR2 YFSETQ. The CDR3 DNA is TGCGCCAGCAGCTTAGGACAGAACTACAATGAGCAGTTCTTC. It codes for CASSLGQNYNEQFF.

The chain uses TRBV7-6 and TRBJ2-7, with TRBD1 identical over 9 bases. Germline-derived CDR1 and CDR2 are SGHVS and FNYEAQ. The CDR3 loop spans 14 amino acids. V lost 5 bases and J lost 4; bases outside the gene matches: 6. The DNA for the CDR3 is TGTGCCAGCAGCCCCCCGGGACAGGGATACGAGCAGTACTTC. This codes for CASSPPGQGYEQYF.

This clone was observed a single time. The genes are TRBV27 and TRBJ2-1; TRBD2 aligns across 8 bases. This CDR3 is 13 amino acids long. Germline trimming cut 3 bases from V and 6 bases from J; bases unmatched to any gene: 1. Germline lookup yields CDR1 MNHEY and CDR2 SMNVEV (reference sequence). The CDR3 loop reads CASSFTSGNEQFF. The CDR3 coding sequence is TGTGCCAGCAGTTTCACTAGCGGCAATGAGCAGTTCTTC.